The sequence of this TCR beta chain was determined in a study of blood T cell repertoires in COVID-19. Study in general: Spain, Italy and the United States supplied samples that represented acute and convalescent COVID-19. Nucleic acid was either cDNA or gDNA, and it came from T cells, B-cell-depleted T cells, or PBMCs.

Study processing details: Amplified reference gene primers provided the basis for estimating nucleated cell counts. Only in-frame clones appear in the TCRdb table, and some are missing; sequencing was by immunoSEQ multiplex PCR. That table is the source of V, J and clone size, and D and trimming were worked out from the DNA. This sample has fewer than 200,000 clones, with approximately 90% found just once. Material for sequencing was peripheral blood. The source of this sequence is a woman aged 60-75 years who had recovered from COVID-19.

This CDR3 reads CASSESLNYGYTF. CDR3 in DNA: TGTGCCAGCAGTGAGAGCCTGAACTATGGCTACACCTTC. The V gene is TRBV6-1, the J gene TRBJ1-2; no reliable D call. Germline V lookup: CDR1 MNHNS, CDR2 SASEGT. This CDR3 comprises 13 residues. The germline V and J ends were trimmed by 3 bases and 2 bases, with 7 bases remaining between them.